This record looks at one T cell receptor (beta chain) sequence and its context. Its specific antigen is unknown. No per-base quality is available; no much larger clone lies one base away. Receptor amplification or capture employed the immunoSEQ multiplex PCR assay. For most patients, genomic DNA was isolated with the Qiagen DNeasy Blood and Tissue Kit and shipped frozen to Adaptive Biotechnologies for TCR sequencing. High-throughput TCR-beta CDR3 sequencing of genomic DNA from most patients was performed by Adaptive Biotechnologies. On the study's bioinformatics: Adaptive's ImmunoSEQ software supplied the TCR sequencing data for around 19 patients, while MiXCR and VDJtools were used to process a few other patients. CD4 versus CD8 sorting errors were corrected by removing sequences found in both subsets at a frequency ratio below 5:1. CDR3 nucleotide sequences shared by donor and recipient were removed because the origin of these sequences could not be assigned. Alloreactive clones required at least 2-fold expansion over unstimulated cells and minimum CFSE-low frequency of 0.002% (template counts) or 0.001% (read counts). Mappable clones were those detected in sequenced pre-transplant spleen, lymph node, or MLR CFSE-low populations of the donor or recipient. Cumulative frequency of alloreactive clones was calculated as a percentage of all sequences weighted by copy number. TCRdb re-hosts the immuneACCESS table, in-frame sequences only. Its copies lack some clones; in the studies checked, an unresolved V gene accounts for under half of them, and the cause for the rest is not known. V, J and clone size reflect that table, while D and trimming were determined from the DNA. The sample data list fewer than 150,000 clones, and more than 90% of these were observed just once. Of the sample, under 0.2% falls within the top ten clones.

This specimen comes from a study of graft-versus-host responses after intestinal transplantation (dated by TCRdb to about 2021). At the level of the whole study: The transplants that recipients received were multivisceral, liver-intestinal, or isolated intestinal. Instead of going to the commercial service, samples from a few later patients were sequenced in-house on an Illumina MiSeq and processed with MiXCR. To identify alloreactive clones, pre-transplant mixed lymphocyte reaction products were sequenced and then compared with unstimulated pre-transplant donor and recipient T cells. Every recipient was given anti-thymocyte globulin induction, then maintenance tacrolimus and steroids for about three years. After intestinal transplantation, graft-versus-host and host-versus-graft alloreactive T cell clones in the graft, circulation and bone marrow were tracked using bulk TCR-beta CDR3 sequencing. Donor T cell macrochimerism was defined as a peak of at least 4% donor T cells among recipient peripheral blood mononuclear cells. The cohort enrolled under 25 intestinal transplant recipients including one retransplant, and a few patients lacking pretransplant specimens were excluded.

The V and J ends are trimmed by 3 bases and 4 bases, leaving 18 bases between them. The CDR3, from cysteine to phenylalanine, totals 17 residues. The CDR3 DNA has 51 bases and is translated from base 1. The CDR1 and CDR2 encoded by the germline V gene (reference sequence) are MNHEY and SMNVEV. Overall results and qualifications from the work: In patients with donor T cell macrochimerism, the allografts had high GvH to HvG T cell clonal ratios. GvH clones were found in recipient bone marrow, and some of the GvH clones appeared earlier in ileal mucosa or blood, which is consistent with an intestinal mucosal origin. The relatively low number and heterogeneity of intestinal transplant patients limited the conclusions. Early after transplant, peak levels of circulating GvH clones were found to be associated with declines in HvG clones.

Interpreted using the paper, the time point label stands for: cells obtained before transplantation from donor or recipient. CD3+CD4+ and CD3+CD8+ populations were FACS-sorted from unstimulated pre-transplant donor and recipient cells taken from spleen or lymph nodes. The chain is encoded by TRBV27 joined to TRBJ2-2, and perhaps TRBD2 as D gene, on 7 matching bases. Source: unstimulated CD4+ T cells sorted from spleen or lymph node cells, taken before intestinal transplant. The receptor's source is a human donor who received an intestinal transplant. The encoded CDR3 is CASSLLGAGAITGELFF. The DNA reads TGTGCCAGCAGTTTGTTGGGGGCGGGAGCTATCACCGGGGAGCTGTTTTTT.